Detailed here is one T cell receptor beta chain. Its target is unknown. Whether given at about 4 or about 12 weeks, second doses were pooled. The data originate from a study of T cell responses to AZD1222 COVID-19 vaccine. Study outcomes and limitations: Clonal diversity was possibly underestimated, and white British individuals and females predominated among donors. Nearly half of spike-specific TCRs reportedly target unmutated variant regions. CD4 TCRs linked to vaccination spanned spike, dominating at 160-218 and 743-854.

V was shortened by 7 bases and J by 0 bases, with 14 bases between the two germline ends. Germline CDR1 reads SNHLY; CDR2 reads FYNNEI. The CDR3 extends over 15 amino acids. Here immunoSEQ multiplex PCR was the method, and the copy in TCRdb shows in-frame clones only, minus some. The sample has 110,000 to 150,000 clones; roughly 93% are singletons. The sequence was collected from an adult who received the AZD1222 COVID-19 vaccine. Specimen: peripheral blood, collected 28 days after the second AZD1222 dose. The rearrangement uses TRBV2 and TRBJ2-3; D remains unclear. The CDR3: CASTPGVISTDTQYF. The DNA of the CDR3 is TGTGCCAGCACCCCAGGCGTGATTAGCACAGATACGCAGTATTTT.